This T cell receptor beta chain was sequenced for a study of cytomegalovirus exposure and HLA in healthy donors listed by TCRdb under 2017. Background on the whole study: According to an earlier analysis of several hundred of the donors, some 170 million T cells yielded roughly 110 million unique TCR beta sequences and less than 300 Gb of sequence data. Four to six DR-DQ haplotypes were handled as single units for association and clustering, since linkage in the cohort was strong. The number of typed donors differed by locus: 629-630 for A, B, C, DRB1 and DQB1; some 500 for DQA1; approximately 600 for DPA1; and some 470 for DPB1. Class I and class II HLA loci were covered by the typing at four-digit resolution. Approximately 300 gigabases of sequencing data and approximately 91 million unique TCR sequences made up an early release that covered several hundred HLA-typed donors. All discovery cohort repertoires had been generated using a single sequencing platform. To predict cytomegalovirus infection status, the study brought together high-throughput TCR immunosequencing, statistical association of individual TCRs with disease status, and machine learning. The study aimed to test whether cataloging public T cell receptors could reveal signatures of past pathogen exposure. Among a few hundred genotyped donors of the cohort, an average of roughly 240,000 unique TCR beta nucleotide sequences were sequenced per donor, roughly 20% of them non-productive. The T cell repertoires of 550 to 850 subjects were profiled by immunosequencing and related to cytomegalovirus serostatus. A later analysis re-examined previously published TCR beta repertoires from roughly 650 donors and added high-resolution HLA genotyping to investigate patterns of TCR occurrence. In the later analysis, no new phenotypic data were used to find candidate immune exposures; instead, reliance was placed on TCR beta sequences and their occurrence across donors. A separate validation cohort of approximately 130 different subjects was used in addition to the roughly 620-subject first cohort. In a later genetic analysis, genome-wide SNP genotypes for about three fifths of the 666 donors were used, and that subset was treated as a discovery cohort. In an earlier analysis of 587 of the donors, high-throughput TCR beta sequencing was used to judge whether each TCR beta V gene segment behaved as functional or pseudogenic. Among the approximately 430 genotyped donors, under 90% belonged to the genetic ancestry cluster associated with self-reported Caucasian donors. Donor age, sex, ethnicity and CMV serostatus were collected together with the repertoire data. Overall study outcomes, separate from this receptor: In this cohort, only TCR beta chains were sequenced, and detectable features were limited by the absence of alpha or paired-chain data. Three of the identified cytomegalovirus-associated TCR beta chains were confirmed in vitro to be specific for cytomegalovirus antigens. The authors suggested that the approach could potentially be generalized to other disease states and immunological phenotypes. Linkage disequilibrium might explain the correlated functional status among segregating V segments, but an unknown experimental factor could not be excluded. An association between a missense DCLRE1C variant and V-gene and J-gene trimming of TCR beta chains was found in a later genetic analysis and replicated in an independent cohort. Broadly in line with IMGT annotations, most TCR beta V segments showed up in productive rearrangements about 90% or about 30% of the time in an earlier analysis of several hundred of the donors. A later analysis found that TCR association rates varied across HLA loci, with DRB1 alleles showing the most associated TCRs and HLA-C alleles the fewest. A later genetic analysis reported fewer N-insertions in productive TCRs among donors in an Asian-associated ancestry cluster than the roughly 720-donor mean. Strong co-occurrence of HLA alleles, especially DR and DQ, made assigning TCR associations to individual alleles difficult. Some IMGT-functional V segments, including TRBV6-2 and TRBV6-3, could not be told apart with the 87-base-pair reads, so those segments were excluded. Several of the top co-occurrence clusters appeared to be linked to parvovirus B19, influenza, CMV and Epstein-Barr virus, according to a later analysis. CMV serostatus was the only immune exposure information available for the cohort. A later analysis found that most CMV-associated TCR beta chains appeared HLA-restricted, with HLA associations seemingly driven largely by CMV exposure. At a false discovery rate of 0.05, a later analysis linked around 15,000 TCR beta sequences to specific HLA alleles. A further reported finding was that TCR beta sequences accurately predicted the HLA-A and HLA-B alleles for most subjects in the first cohort. Because HLA typing was unavailable for some donors at each locus, only the typed subset was used in association tests. Because counts were too low, roughly 16 rarely observed V segments, including chromosome 9 orphons, were excluded from the earlier analysis of around 590 of the donors. The classifier was reported to diagnose cytomegalovirus status with high specificity and sensitivity in both the original cohort and the validation cohort. In the study, some 160 TCR beta chains were listed as associated with cytomegalovirus. A cluster of highly shared sequence variants was judged likely to represent a technical artifact of the sequencing pipeline. Roughly uniform sequencing depth across donors was assumed in presence/absence analyses, although this assumption may not hold. Across donors, most TCR sequences were observed very rarely, whereas some public TCRs were present in many individuals. In a later analysis, HLA-associated TCR beta chains showed more clonal expansion and lower generation probabilities than non-associated chains that were equally common.

The cohort comprised fewer than 700 healthy bone marrow donors. At the time of sampling, all cohort members were nominally healthy, though unrecorded immune exposures were likely present. The donor was CMV seronegative and belonged to the group of around 400 seronegative cohort members. Every donor gave a peripheral blood sample, and the peripheral blood mononuclear cells from that sample were used for TCR beta sequencing. The Qiagen DNeasy Blood Extraction Kit was used to extract genomic DNA from the blood cell samples. Libraries were prepared through the immunoSEQ multiplex PCR assay. For the multiplex PCR, a mixture combining 60 forward primers for TCR Vbeta segments and 13 reverse primers for TCR Jbeta segments was used. The CDR3 region of rearranged TCR beta genes was amplified from genomic DNA with a multiplex PCR assay. Amplified TCR beta libraries were sequenced as 87-base-pair reads on the Illumina HiSeq System. The authors' analysis ran thus. Across the 700 or so repertoires, a later analysis counted about 81 million unique TCR beta chains, around 11 million of which were shared by at least two donors. Raw reads were error-corrected and collapsed into unique sequences by a nearest-neighbor algorithm in which closely related sequences were merged to remove PCR and sequencing errors. CDR3 sequences were aligned to IMGT reference sequences to assign V, D and J gene segments. For a sequence to be retained, a match of at least six nucleotides was required to both a V gene segment and a J gene segment. A rearrangement was called productive if the CDR3 had no stop codons and remained in frame with V and J, and every other rearrangement was called non-productive. Following IMGT convention, CDR3 was defined as the stretch from the second conserved V-encoded cysteine to the conserved J-encoded phenylalanine. In an earlier analysis of 550 to 650 of the donors, sequences lacking an unambiguous match to a single V gene segment were excluded. An earlier analysis of several hundred of the donors classified V segments as functional when productive rearrangements were above 56.7% and as segregating when the standard deviation between donors was above 5%. To diagnose cytomegalovirus status from the catalog of TCR beta chain sequences, a statistical classification framework was built. V and J gene assignment, in a later analysis, came from comparing TCR nucleotide sequences with IMGT/GENE-DB human TR gene sequences. In a later analysis, CDR3 sequences and most-parsimonious VDJ recombination scenarios were assigned using the TCRdist pipeline. In a later analysis, each TCR beta chain was defined by its CDR3 amino acid sequence together with its V-gene family, and reads without a unique V-gene family were excluded. A later analysis removed roughly 590 highly shared, low-generation-probability nucleotide sequences to deal with suspected cross-contamination and a sequencing artifact. A later analysis calculated a clonal expansion index for each public chain from normalized within-repertoire ranks of inferred template counts. A later analysis computed generation probabilities with a VDJ recombination model fitted to out-of-frame rearrangements, and checked the results against IGoR. In a later analysis, TCR-TCR, TCR-HLA and TCR-CMV co-occurrence was scored with hypergeometric tests, and a repertoire-size bias correction was applied to TCR pairs. To estimate false discovery rates, a later analysis permuted the HLA or CMV assignments 20 times. A later analysis grouped co-occurring TCRs with DBSCAN, adding TCRdist sequence similarity when clustering within HLA-allele-positive subsets. Repertoires with fewer than 30,000 or more than 120,000 public chains, plus five repertoires with anomalous nucleotide sharing, were excluded from co-occurrence clustering. Drawn from immuneACCESS, this table holds only the in-frame rearrangements with V and J called that TCRdb kept. Clones are partly lost; checked studies trace under half to an unresolved V gene and leave the rest unexplained. That table supplies the V and J calls and clone size; D and trimming were determined from the DNA. In all, the sample holds approximately 110,000 clones, and around 80% of those were seen once. About 3.4% of the sample is taken by the ten largest.

Comments on this clone: The antigen it recognizes is unknown. Per-base quality was not reported, and no clone a single base away is much larger than it.

The CDR3 numbers 14 residues from cysteine through phenylalanine. Of all the DNA, just the CDR3 is kept, 42 bases in frame from base 1. From the germline V gene (reference sequence), CDR1 is MNHNY and CDR2 is SVGAGI. Trimming at the junction amounts to 6 bases on V and 2 bases on J, and the germline ends lie 14 bases apart. The source of this sequence is a woman in her thirties or forties in good health and CMV-seronegative. This chain joins TRBV6-6 to TRBJ2-7; no D segment can be confidently identified. The source material was PBMCs. The nucleotide sequence is TGTGCCAGCAGCTATAGTCTCGAGGCCTACGAGCAGTACTTC. This gives the protein CASSYSLEAYEQYF.